This T cell receptor (beta chain) derives from a study of T cells after yellow fever vaccination. Findings and caveats of the study: The secondary response showed a weaker magnitude and a faster peak, day 5 versus 15. Abundant clonotypes from the bulk population could have been carried over as contaminants into FACS-sorted repertoires. Boosting was followed by the reappearance of most primary-vaccination clones (approximately 95% CD4, 85% to 90% CD8).

This clonotype was recorded at least ten times. Its antigen is currently unknown. One end of the junction does not line up with germline, which may come from a read error. The study made its TCR cDNA through 5'RACE template switching. That step introduced a universal primer site along with UMIs. One entry per CDR3 protein, called by TCRdb with MiXCR from the 5' RACE reads. Seen here are over 130,000 distinct CDR3 sequences, about 8% observed once, and the top ten hold roughly 0.77%. The CDR3 spans 16 residues. Germline CDR1 and CDR2: SSHAT and FNYEAQ (reference sequence). The clonotype comes from a man aged 25-40 years who received the YFV17D yellow fever vaccine. The input for sequencing was CD4+ T cells sorted from PBMCs, taken 5 days after the yellow fever booster vaccination. The chain links TRBV7-7 to TRBJ2-5, with 12 bases lining up with TRBD1. CDR3 in DNA: TGTGCTAGCAGCCCGGGACAGGGGGCTGTCCAAGAGACCCAGTACTTC. The encoded protein is CASSPGQGAVQETQYF. The whole variable domain, remainder taken from reference TRBV7-7 and TRBJ2-5, is GAGVSQSPRYKVTKRGQDVTLRCDPISSHATLYWYQQALGQGPEFLTYFNYEAQPDKSGLPSDRFSAERPEGSISTLTIQRTEQRDSAMYRCASSPGQGAVQETQYFGPGTRLLVL.